This record covers a single TCR beta chain. In this sample, this clonotype turned up a few times. Its antigen is unknown. One base away there is no much larger clone; base qualities are not given. For this chain, trimming is 7 bases at the V end and 6 bases at the J end, and the number of junction bases without a gene match is 11. The cysteine opens and the phenylalanine closes a CDR3 of 15 amino acids. The read is trimmed to its CDR3 DNA, 45 bases read in frame from base 1. Based on the germline V gene (reference sequence), the CDR1 and CDR2 sequences are DFQATT and SNEGSKA. The treatment or condition label, read with the paper, signifies: approximately 9-day PBMC culture with coronavirus spike peptide pools or control peptides (ViraFEST assay). The ViraFEST assay, used in the study, expanded antigen-specific T cells with peptide pools and then identified the expanded clonotypes through TCR sequencing. Positive SARS-CoV-2 PCR tests in the convalescent patients dated from March to December 2020, before Alpha, Beta and Delta variants emerged in the United States. Each well held more than 1.5 million PBMCs cultured in IMDM containing approximately 5% human AB serum and about 10 IU/ml IL-2, with 8.5 to 10 ug/ml peptide pools added. On days 3 and 7, half of the culture medium was replaced with fresh IL-2-containing medium. Once the cells had been in culture for around 10 days, the EasySep CD4+ T cell isolation kit was used to isolate CD4+ T cells by negative selection. Ficoll-Paque Plus gradient centrifugation was used to isolate PBMCs from whole blood, and the isolated PBMCs were then either used fresh or cryopreserved at -140C. In general, triplicate wells were set up for every culture condition.

The library was obtained by PCR. DNA from cultured CD4+ T cells was subjected to TCR sequencing with the Oncomine TCR Beta short-read assay at the Johns Hopkins FTIC core. The QIAamp micro DNA kit was used to extract genomic DNA from the cultured CD4+ T cells. Oncomine TCR Beta libraries from cultured CD4+ T cells were pooled with unique dual indexes and sequenced on an Illumina iSeq 100. In the paper's pipeline: Non-productive sequences were removed, and CDR3s that did not start with C, did not end with F or W, or were shorter than 7 amino acids were discarded. Antigen-specific clonotypes were identified with the MANAFEST web application by comparing peptide-stimulated wells with reference and other culture wells. An FDR below 0.05, an odds ratio above 5, and a productive frequency above 0.1% in at least two of three replicate wells were required for clones to be considered positive. A clonotype was classed as cross-reactive if the clonotype showed significant expansion both in SARS-CoV-2 spike wells and in at least one common cold coronavirus spike condition. Levenshtein distances (stringdist) and unrooted phylogenetic trees (ape) in R version 3.6.1 were used to assess CDR3 homology. TCRdb applied fastp at Q25 and MiXCR to the public reads, then kept only in-frame beta chains. Every entry covers one CDR3 protein and lists the most common genes and DNA from its rows. TCRdb, not the authors, supplied the V and J calls. The sample table contains roughly 14,000 distinct CDR3 sequences; only one count was recorded for about 34% of them. The ten largest make up under 40% of the sample.

The data originate from a study of vaccination and CD4 T cells after COVID-19 (dated by TCRdb to between 2021 and 2023). Regarding the study in general: SARS-CoV-2 positivity had been established in the convalescent patients by nasal swab PCR, and mild disease was recorded in under ten of these patients and severe disease in one. In control cultures, a CEFX viral epitope pool was used as positive control, an HIV-1 Nef peptide pool was used as negative control, or no peptide was added. Post-COVID blood samples were collected from convalescent patients a median of approximately 100 days after diagnosis, with a range of about 35 to 170 days. Overlapping spike peptide pools from SARS-CoV-2 and from the common cold coronaviruses HCoV-NL63, HCoV-OC43 and HCoV-229E were used as culture stimuli. Participants got two doses of the Pfizer-BioNTech BNT162b2 vaccine (n=8) or two doses of the Moderna mRNA-1273 vaccine (n=2). Post-vaccine blood samples were collected a median of about 72 days after the second vaccine dose, ranging from about 14 to 241 days. In around ten COVID-19 convalescent patients and a handful of infection-naive healthy vaccine recipients, the spike-specific CD4+ TCR repertoire before mRNA vaccination was compared with the repertoire after mRNA vaccination. In the convalescent cohort there were six males and four females, among whom were two Hispanic individuals, seven Caucasians, two Asians and one multiracial person.

General study outcomes and caveats: An increase in the median number of SARS-CoV-2-reactive clonotypes from more than 20 after infection to some 40 after vaccination was observed, but the change was not found to be significant. Among convalescent patients, a median around 86% of the SARS-CoV-2-reactive clones seen after vaccination appeared only after vaccination, which suggests priming specific to the vaccine. Relatively few convalescent patients were included in the study, and early timepoints after natural infection were not analyzed. In convalescent patients, nearly all vaccine-specific clones (304 of 307) were found to be mono-reactive for SARS-CoV-2 spike rather than cross-reactive with common cold coronaviruses.

The TCR comes from a human donor with COVID-19. Sample: cultured CD4+ T cells from blood. This sequence uses TRBV20-1 and TRBJ1-6; TRBD1 fits 8 bases in the junction. The DNA is as follows: TGCAGTGTTGGTAAAAGACAGGGGACTAATTCACCCCTCCACTTT. This encodes CSVGKRQGTNSPLHF.